This T cell receptor beta chain was sequenced in a study of T cell repertoires in cytomegalovirus infection. At the level of the study: Epitope selection comprised recently identified HLA-C-restricted CMV epitopes and well-studied HLA-B-restricted CMV epitopes. The public TCR beta signatures pointed to both CMV infection and matching HLA type.

TCRdb re-called the reads with MiXCR, one entry per CDR3 protein. The repertoire has around 570,000 distinct CDR3 sequences, under 45% of them found once; the top ten carry around 46%. For this clonotype: Its antigen is undetermined.

General study points: HLA-C-restricted CMV-specific TCR beta clonotypes prevailed in the ex vivo response. CMV carriers having the relevant HLA were flagged by cumulative public TCR beta family frequency.

The trim removed 9 bases at V and 2 bases at J, leaving 1 base unmatched. Germline values: CDR1 ENHRY, CDR2 SYGVKD. The CDR3 covers 12 residues. The chain is built from TRBV10-3 and TRBJ1-3; 7 bases line up with TRBD1. The TCR was taken from a human donor in good health (CMV status not recorded). Some clones in this sample may be carry-over from other donors' samples. Source: cultured PBMCs, taken from culture after CMV antigen stimulation. CDR3 region: CAITGAGNTIYF. The CDR3 DNA follows: TGTGCCATTACAGGGGCTGGAAACACCATATATTTT.